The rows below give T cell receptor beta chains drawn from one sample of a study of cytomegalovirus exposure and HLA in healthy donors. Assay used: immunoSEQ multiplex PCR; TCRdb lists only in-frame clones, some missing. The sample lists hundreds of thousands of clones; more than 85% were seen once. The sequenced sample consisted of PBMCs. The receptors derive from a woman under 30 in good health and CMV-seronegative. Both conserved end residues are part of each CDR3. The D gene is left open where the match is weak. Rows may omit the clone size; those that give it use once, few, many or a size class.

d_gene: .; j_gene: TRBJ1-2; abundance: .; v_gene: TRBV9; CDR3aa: CASSVSGGPYGYTF; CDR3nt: TGTGCCAGCAGCGTAAGTGGAGGGCCTTATGGCTACACCTTC
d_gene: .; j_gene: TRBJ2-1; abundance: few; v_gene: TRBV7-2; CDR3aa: CASSLLGGTYNEQFF; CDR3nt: TGTGCCAGCAGCTTATTGGGGGGTACCTACAATGAGCAGTTCTTC
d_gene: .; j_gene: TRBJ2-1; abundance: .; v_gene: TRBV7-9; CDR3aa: CASSGRVYNEQFF; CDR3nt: TGTGCCAGCAGTGGCAGGGTCTACAATGAGCAGTTCTTC
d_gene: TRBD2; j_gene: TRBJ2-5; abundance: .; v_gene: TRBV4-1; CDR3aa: CASSLAGVAETQYF; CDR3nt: TGCGCCAGCAGCCTAGCGGGAGTGGCGGAGACCCAGTACTTC
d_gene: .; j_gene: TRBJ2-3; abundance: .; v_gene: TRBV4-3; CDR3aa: CASSRQQGDTQYF; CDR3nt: TGCGCCAGCAGCCGGCAGCAGGGGGATACGCAGTATTTT
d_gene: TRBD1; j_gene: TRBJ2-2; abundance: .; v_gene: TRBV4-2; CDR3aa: CASSQHGQGVTGELFF; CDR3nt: TGTGCCAGCAGCCAACATGGACAGGGAGTGACCGGGGAGCTGTTTTTT
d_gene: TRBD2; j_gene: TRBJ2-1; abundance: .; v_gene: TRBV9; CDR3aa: CASSTGTSGTNEQFF; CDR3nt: TGTGCCAGCAGCACCGGGACTAGCGGGACTAATGAGCAGTTCTTC
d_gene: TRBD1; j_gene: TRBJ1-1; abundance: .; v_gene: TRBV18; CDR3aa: CASSPGSTYQGQRVLWDTEAFF; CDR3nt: TGTGCCAGCTCACCCGGCAGTACATATCAGGGACAGCGGGTTCTTTGGGACACTGAAGCTTTCTTT
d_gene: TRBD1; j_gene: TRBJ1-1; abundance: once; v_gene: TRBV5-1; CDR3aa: CASSVPQGANTEAFF; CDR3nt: TGCGCCAGCAGCGTACCCCAGGGGGCCAACACTGAAGCTTTCTTT
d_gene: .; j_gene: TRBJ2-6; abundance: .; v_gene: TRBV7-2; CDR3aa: CARSRSGVANVLTF; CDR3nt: TGTGCCAGATCGAGGTCGGGGGTTGCCAACGTCCTGACTTTC
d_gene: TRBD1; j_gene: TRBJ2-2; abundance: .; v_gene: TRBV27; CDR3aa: CASSHGQGIGELFF; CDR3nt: TGTGCCAGCAGTCACGGACAGGGGATCGGGGAGCTGTTTTTT
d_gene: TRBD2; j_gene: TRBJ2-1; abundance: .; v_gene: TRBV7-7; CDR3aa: CASSSSSGNEQFF; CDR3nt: TGTGCCAGCAGTTCATCTAGCGGGAATGAGCAGTTCTTC
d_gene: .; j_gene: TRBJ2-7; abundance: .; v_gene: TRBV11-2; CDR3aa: CASSPSYEQYF; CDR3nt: TGTGCCAGCAGTCCCAGTTACGAGCAGTACTTC
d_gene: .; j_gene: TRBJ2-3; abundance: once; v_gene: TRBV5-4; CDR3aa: CASSLLQDTQYF; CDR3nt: TGTGCCAGCAGCTTGTTGCAGGATACGCAGTATTTT
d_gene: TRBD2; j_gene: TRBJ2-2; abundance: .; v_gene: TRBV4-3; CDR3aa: CASSQTFGGGASGELFF; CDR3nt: TGCGCCAGCAGCCAGACCTTTGGCGGGGGGGCCTCCGGGGAGCTGTTTTTT
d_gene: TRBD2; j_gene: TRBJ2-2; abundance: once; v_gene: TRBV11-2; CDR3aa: CASSLETSGTGELFF; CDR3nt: TGTGCCAGCAGCTTAGAGACTAGCGGCACCGGGGAGCTGTTTTTT
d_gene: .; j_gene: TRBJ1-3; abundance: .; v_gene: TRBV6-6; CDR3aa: CASSSGEGNTIYF; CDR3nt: TGTGCCAGCAGTTCGGGGGAAGGAAACACCATATATTTT
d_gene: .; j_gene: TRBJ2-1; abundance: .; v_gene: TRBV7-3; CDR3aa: CASSSRLSSYNEQFF; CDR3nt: TGTGCCAGCAGCTCGAGACTTAGCTCCTACAATGAGCAGTTCTTC
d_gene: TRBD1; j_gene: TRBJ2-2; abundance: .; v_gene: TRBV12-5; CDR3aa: CASGLWTGGNPDTGELFF; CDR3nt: TGTGCTAGTGGTTTGTGGACAGGGGGCAACCCCGACACCGGGGAGCTGTTTTTT
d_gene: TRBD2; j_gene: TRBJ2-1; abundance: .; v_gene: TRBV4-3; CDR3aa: CASSQSWLAGNNEQFF; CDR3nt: TGCGCCAGCAGCCAATCGTGGCTAGCGGGAAACAATGAGCAGTTCTTC
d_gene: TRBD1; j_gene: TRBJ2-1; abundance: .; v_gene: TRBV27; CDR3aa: CASSLGTGGLYNEQFF; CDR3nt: TGTGCCAGCAGTTTGGGGACAGGGGGTCTCTACAATGAGCAGTTCTTC
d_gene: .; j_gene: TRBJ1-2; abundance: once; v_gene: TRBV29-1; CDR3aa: CSVQISTGANYGYTF; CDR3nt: TGCAGCGTACAAATAAGTACCGGAGCTAACTATGGCTACACCTTC
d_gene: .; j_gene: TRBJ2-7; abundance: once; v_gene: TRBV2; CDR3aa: CASSAGEAYEQYF; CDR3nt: TGTGCCAGCAGTGCGGGGGAAGCCTACGAGCAGTACTTC
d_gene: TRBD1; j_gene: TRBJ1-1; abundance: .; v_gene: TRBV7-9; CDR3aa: CASSSDRVFVNTEAFF; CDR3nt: TGTGCCAGCAGCTCCGACAGGGTGTTTGTGAACACTGAAGCTTTCTTT
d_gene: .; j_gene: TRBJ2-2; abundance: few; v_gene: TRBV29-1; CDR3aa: CSVEDITGHTGELFF; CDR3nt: TGCAGCGTTGAAGATATTACAGGCCACACCGGGGAGCTGTTTTTT
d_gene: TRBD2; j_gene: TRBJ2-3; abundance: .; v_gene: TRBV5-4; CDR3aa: CASSSGLASTDTQYF; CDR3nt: TGTGCCAGCAGCTCGGGACTAGCAAGCACAGATACGCAGTATTTT
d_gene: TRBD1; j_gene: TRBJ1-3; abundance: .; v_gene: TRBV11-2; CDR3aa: CASSQTLGQGNIGNTIYF; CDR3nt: TGTGCCAGCAGCCAAACCCTGGGACAGGGCAATATCGGAAACACCATATATTTT
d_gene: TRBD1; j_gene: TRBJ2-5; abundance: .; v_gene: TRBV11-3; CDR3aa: CASSTGQGETQYF; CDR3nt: TGTGCCAGCAGCACTGGACAGGGAGAGACCCAGTACTTC
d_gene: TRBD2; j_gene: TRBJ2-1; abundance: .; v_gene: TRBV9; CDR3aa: CASSTREAGEFYSYNEQFF; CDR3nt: TGTGCCAGCAGCACCCGAGAGGCGGGGGAGTTTTACTCCTACAATGAGCAGTTCTTC
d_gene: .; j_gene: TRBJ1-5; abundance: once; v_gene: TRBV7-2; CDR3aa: CASSPQGGTSNQPQHF; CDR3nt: TGTGCCAGCAGCCCCCAAGGCGGCACTAGCAATCAGCCCCAGCATTTT
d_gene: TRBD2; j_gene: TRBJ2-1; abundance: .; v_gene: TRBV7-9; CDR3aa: CASSGGLAGVNEQFF; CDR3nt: TGTGCCAGCAGCGGAGGACTAGCGGGAGTCAATGAGCAGTTCTTC
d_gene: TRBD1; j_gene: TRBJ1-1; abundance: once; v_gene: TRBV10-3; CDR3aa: CAISGYRGDTEAFF; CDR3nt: TGTGCCATCAGTGGATACAGGGGAGACACTGAAGCTTTCTTT
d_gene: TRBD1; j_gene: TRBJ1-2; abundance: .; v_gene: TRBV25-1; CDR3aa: CATLRTGNYGYTF; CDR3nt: TGTGCCACCCTGCGGACAGGGAACTATGGCTACACCTTC
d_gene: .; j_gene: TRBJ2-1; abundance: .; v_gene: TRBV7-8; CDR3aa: CASSLAYGGLYEQFF; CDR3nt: TGTGCCAGCAGCTTAGCTTATGGGGGCCTCTATGAGCAGTTCTTC
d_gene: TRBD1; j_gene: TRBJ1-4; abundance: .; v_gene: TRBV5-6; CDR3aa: CASSLTGQGHEKLFF; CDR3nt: TGTGCCAGCAGCTTGACTGGACAGGGACATGAAAAACTGTTTTTT
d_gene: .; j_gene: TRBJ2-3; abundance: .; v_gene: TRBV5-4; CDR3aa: CASSLKSGPDTQYF; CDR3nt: TGTGCCAGCAGCTTGAAATCAGGCCCCGATACGCAGTATTTT
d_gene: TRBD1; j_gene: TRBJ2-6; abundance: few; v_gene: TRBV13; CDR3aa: CASSLGPGGVAGANVLTF; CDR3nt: TGTGCCAGCAGCTTAGGTCCAGGGGGCGTCGCTGGGGCCAACGTCCTGACTTTC
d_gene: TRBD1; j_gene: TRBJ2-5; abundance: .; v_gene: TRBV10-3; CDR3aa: CAIRPGTGQETQYF; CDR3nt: TGTGCCATCAGGCCCGGGACAGGGCAAGAGACCCAGTACTTC
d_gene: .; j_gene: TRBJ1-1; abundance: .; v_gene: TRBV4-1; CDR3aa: CASREEGLNTEAFF; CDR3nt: TGCGCCAGCAGGGAGGAGGGCCTGAACACTGAAGCTTTCTTT
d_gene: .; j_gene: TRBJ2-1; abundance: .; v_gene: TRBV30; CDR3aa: CAWWRVSYNEQFF; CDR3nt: TGTGCCTGGTGGAGGGTCTCCTACAATGAGCAGTTCTTC
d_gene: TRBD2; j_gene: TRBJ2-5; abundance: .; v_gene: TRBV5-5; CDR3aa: CASSPPAGLQETQYF; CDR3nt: TGTGCCAGCAGCCCCCCAGCGGGGCTTCAAGAGACCCAGTACTTC
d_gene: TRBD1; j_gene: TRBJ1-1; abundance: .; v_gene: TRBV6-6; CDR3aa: CASRGGTGYSTEAFF; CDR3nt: TGTGCCAGCAGGGGGGGGACAGGGTATAGCACTGAAGCTTTCTTT
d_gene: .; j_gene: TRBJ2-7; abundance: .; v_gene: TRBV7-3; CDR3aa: CASSSLTGKRETIYEQYF; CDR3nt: TGTGCCAGCAGCTCATTAACGGGTAAACGGGAGACGATTTACGAGCAGTACTTC
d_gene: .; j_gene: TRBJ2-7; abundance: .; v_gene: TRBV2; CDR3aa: CASSEQGYEQYF; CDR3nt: TGTGCCAGCAGTGAACAGGGCTACGAGCAGTACTTC
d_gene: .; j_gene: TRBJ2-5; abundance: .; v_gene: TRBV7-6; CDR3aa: CASSLEQGHRGQETQYF; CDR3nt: TGTGCCAGCAGCTTAGAACAGGGGCACCGGGGGCAAGAGACCCAGTACTTC
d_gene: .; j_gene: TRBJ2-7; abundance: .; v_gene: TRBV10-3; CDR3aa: CAISAGGRIEQYF; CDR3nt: TGTGCCATCAGTGCAGGGGGGCGCATCGAGCAGTACTTC
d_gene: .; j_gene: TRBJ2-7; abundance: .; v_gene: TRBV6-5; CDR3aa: CASSYSTGTPTYEQYF; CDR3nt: TGTGCCAGCAGTTACTCGACGGGAACGCCCACCTACGAGCAGTACTTC
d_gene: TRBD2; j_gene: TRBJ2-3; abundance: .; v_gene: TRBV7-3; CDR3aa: CASSATGLAGTDTQYF; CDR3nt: TGTGCCAGCAGCGCCACGGGTCTAGCGGGCACAGATACGCAGTATTTT
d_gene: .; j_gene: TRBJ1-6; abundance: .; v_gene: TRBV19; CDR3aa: CASSIVSGRSSYNSPLHF; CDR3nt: TGTGCCAGTAGTATAGTTTCCGGGAGAAGCTCCTATAATTCACCCCTCCACTTT
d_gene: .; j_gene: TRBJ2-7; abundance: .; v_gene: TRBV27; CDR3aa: CASSFLGQSYEQYF; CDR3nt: TGTGCCAGCAGTTTTTTAGGACAGAGCTACGAGCAGTACTTC
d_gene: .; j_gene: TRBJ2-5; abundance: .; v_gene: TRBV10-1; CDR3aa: CASKPRTSQETQYF; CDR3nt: TGCGCCAGCAAACCGAGGACAAGCCAAGAGACCCAGTACTTC
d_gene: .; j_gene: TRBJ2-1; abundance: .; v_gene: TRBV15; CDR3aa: CATSRAADNNEQFF; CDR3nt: TGTGCCACCAGCAGGGCGGCGGACAACAATGAGCAGTTCTTC
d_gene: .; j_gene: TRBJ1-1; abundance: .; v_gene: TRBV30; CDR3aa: CAWGGLMNTEAFF; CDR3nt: TGTGCCTGGGGCGGGCTTATGAACACTGAAGCTTTCTTT
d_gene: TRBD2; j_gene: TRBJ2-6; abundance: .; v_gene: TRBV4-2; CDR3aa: CASSQQLAGGSGANVLTF; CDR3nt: TGTGCCAGCAGCCAGCAACTAGCGGGAGGCTCTGGGGCCAACGTCCTGACTTTC
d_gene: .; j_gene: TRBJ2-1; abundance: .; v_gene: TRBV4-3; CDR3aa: CASSRLTGDYNEQFF; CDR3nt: TGCGCCAGCAGCCGCCTGACAGGAGATTACAATGAGCAGTTCTTC
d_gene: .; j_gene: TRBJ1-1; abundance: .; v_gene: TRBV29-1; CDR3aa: CSVVLSRGVAFF; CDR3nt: TGCAGCGTTGTCCTCTCCAGGGGAGTAGCTTTCTTT